Below, 10 T cell receptor beta chains from the same sample are listed, as sequenced in a study of T cell responses to AZD1222 COVID-19 vaccine. Clones were sequenced by immunoSEQ multiplex PCR, and TCRdb holds only the in-frame ones, with some missing. The sample contains about 160,000 clones, 91% of which appear only once. The specimen was peripheral blood, collected on day 0 of AZD1222 vaccination. The source of these receptors is an adult in good health.

The gene calls are TRBV6-2 or TRBV6-3 and TRBJ2-7, with TRBD2 matching over 9 bases. The CDR3 sequence is 14 residues long. J gave up 7 bases and V 5 bases, and 9 bases lay outside the gene matches. CDR1 is MNHEY and CDR2 is SVGEGT in the germline V gene. The CDR3 loop reads CASSPGTSWGEQYF. CDR3 sequence (DNA): TGTGCCAGCAGTCCCGGGACTAGCTGGGGGGAGCAGTACTTC.

This clone appeared once. The J gene is TRBJ2-3, the V gene TRBV25-1; the D gene is possibly TRBD2 (5 bases). The germline gives CDR1 MGHDK, CDR2 SYGVNS. The length of the CDR3 is 14 residues. Trimming shortened V by 1 base and J by 1 base, and 6 bases separated the two germline ends. The CDR3 coding sequence is TGTGCCAGCAGTGAATTGGGAGGCACAGATACGCAGTATTTT. Protein product: CASSELGGTDTQYF. The variable domain in full, with the rest retrieved from reference TRBV25-1 and TRBJ2-3, is EADIYQTPRYLVIGTGKKITLECSQTMGHDKMYWYQQDPGMELHLIHYSYGVNSTEKGDLSSESTVSRIRTEHFPLTLESARPSHTSQYLCASSELGGTDTQYFGPGTRLTVL.

The rearrangement joins TRBV11-3 to TRBJ2-7, with D perhaps matching TRBD1 (5 bases). Looked up from germline, CDR1 is SGHNT and CDR2 is YENEEA. CDR3 length equals 14 residues. V was clipped by 5 bases and J by 1 base, with 12 bases between them. The CDR3 is CASSPGLGSYEQYF. Here the CDR3 DNA reads TGTGCCAGCAGCCCAGGGTTGGGGTCCTACGAGCAGTACTTC.

This chain connects TRBV6-5 to TRBJ1-2, with unresolved D. The CDR3 length is 13 residues. V was pared by 6 bases and J by 6 bases, with 14 bases between. CDR1 MNHEY and CDR2 SVGAGI come from the germline V gene. CDR3 sequence: CASRDYLSHGYTF. In DNA, the CDR3 is TGTGCCAGCAGAGACTACCTCTCGCATGGCTACACCTTC.

The gene calls are TRBV10-3 and TRBJ2-3, with 10 bases that match TRBD2. V dropped 6 bases and J dropped 4; count of bases not matched to a gene: 16. CDR1 is ENHRY, CDR2 SYGVKD, per germline. This CDR3 has 18 residues. The CDR3 nucleotides are TGTGCCATCAGCCACAACGCATTCACTAGCGGGATCGCAGATACGCAGTATTTT. Protein product: CAISHNAFTSGIADTQYF.

The chain links TRBV11-2 to TRBJ2-7; a possible D gene is TRBD1 (5 bases). Germline V gene lookup returns CDR1 SGHAT and CDR2 FQNNGV. There are 15 residues in the CDR3. The V and J ends lost 1 base and 5 bases respectively, with 15 bases between them. The DNA of the CDR3 is TGTGCCAGCAGCTTAGGTCCCAGGGTGGGTGACGAGCAGTACTTC. This codes for CASSLGPRVGDEQYF.

This chain links TRBV9 with TRBJ1-4; D is possibly TRBD1 (6 bases). V was shortened by 4 bases and J by 8 bases, with 21 bases between the two germline ends. CDR1 is SGDLS and CDR2 is YYNGEE in the germline V gene. CDR3 length equals 16 residues. The CDR3 loop reads CASSSPGGGAQEKLFF. CDR3 DNA: TGTGCCAGCAGCTCCCCCGGGGGGGGCGCACAGGAAAAACTGTTTTTT. The full variable domain, in which reference TRBV9 and TRBJ1-4 provide the parts outside the CDR3, is DSGVTQTPKHLITATGQRVTLRCSPRSGDLSVYWYQQSLDQGLQFLIQYYNGEERAKGNILERFSAQQFPDLHSELNLSSLELGDSALYFCASSSPGGGAQEKLFFGSGTQLSVL.

This chain links TRBV7-9 with TRBJ1-6; D ambiguous. From germline, CDR1 is SEHNR and CDR2 FQNEAQ (reference sequence). V gave up 5 bases and J gave up 0 bases, with 11 bases separating them. The CDR3 spans 16 residues. In DNA, the CDR3 is TGTGCCAGCAGCCGCGCTGGGAGCTCCTATAATTCACCCCTCCACTTT. Translation gives CASSRAGSSYNSPLHF.

The rearrangement uses TRBV24-1 and TRBJ2-1, with D perhaps matching TRBD1 or TRBD2 (6 bases each). This CDR3 has 15 amino acids. CDR1 is KGHDR, CDR2 SFDVKD, per germline. Trimming took 4 bases from V and 10 from J, leaving 19 bases between them. CDR3 DNA: TGTGCCACCAGTGACGGTGTCGTGGGGGGCTTGGAGCAGTTCTTC. Encoded protein: CATSDGVVGGLEQFF.

The chain links TRBV7-8 to TRBJ2-2, with a weak D call TRBD2 (5 bases). The V end was cut by 1 base, the J end by 7 bases, with 13 bases between. Germline assignment: CDR1 SGHVS and CDR2 FQNEAQ. The CDR3 is made up of 15 amino acids. The CDR3 is CASSLGPWENGELFF. Here the CDR3 DNA reads TGTGCCAGCAGCTTAGGACCTTGGGAGAACGGGGAGCTGTTTTTT.